The 2 T cell receptor beta chains presented below share a single source sample, sequenced in a study of cytomegalovirus exposure and HLA in healthy donors. Sequenced by immunoSEQ multiplex PCR; TCRdb stores in-frame clones only, minus some. The data contain 150,000 to 200,000 clones, just under 85% of them singletons. What was sequenced was PBMCs. These receptors were collected from a man younger than 40 in good health and CMV-seropositive.

This rearrangement joins TRBV6-6 to TRBJ2-1, with D possibly matching TRBD2 (5 bases). Trimming took off 5 bases at V and 7 bases at J, with 9 bases between the two ends. CDR3 size: 12 residues. Germline V gives CDR1 MNHNY, CDR2 SVGAGI (reference sequence). Here the CDR3 DNA reads TGTGCCAGCAGTCGGACTGCGAATGAGCAGTTCTTC. Translation: CASSRTANEQFF.

The table lists this clone with a count of one. CDR3 protein: CASSARLAGFQETQYF. CDR3 bases: TGTGCCAGCAGCGCGCGACTAGCGGGGTTCCAAGAGACCCAGTACTTC. V usage is TRBV9 and J usage is TRBJ2-5; 11 bases are shared with TRBD2. The CDR3 totals 16 residues. Trimming at V came to 3 bases and at J to 1 base, leaving 5 bases not matched to a gene. The germline CDR1 and CDR2 sequences are SGDLS and YYNGEE.